Detailed here is one TCR beta chain. Its antigen is undetermined. The junction differs from germline at one of its ends, possibly a read error. PCR involved 60 Vbeta and 13 Jbeta primers. This table comes from immunoSEQ multiplex PCR, and its TCRdb copy is limited to in-frame clones, with some not included. The sample lists tens of thousands of clones; approximately 84% were seen once. CDR1 is SEHNR, CDR2 FQNEAQ, per germline (reference sequence). The CDR3 extends over 14 amino acids. This entry belongs to a study of cytomegalovirus exposure and HLA in healthy donors. Donors counted as nominally healthy when sampled, yet unrecorded immune exposures were likely. General study points: Available immune exposure information was restricted to CMV serostatus only. TCR beta sequences numbering 15,000 to 20,000 were associated with HLA alleles at 0.05 false discovery rate in a later analysis.

The clonotype comes from a man aged 45-60 years in good health and CMV-seronegative. The source material was PBMCs. The chain has TRBV7-9 and TRBJ2-6, with D unresolved. Here the CDR3 DNA reads TGTTCCAGCCTGGGCGTCTCTGGGGCCAACGTCCTGACTTTC. Amino acids: CSSLGVSGANVLTF.